This entry features one TCR beta chain sequence. Its antigen is not identified. Repertoires were generated with immunoSEQ multiplex PCR, while TCRdb's copy carries only in-frame clones and drops some. Of some 74,000 clones in the sample, about 94% are singletons; the top ten hold over 8.5%. This entry is derived from a study of OX40 agonist ivuxolimab in advanced cancers. Study details: Partial response was recorded in three patients: one hepatocellular carcinoma and two cutaneous melanoma cases. General observations from the study: Researchers report that CD8+ T cells had, on average, more expanded clones than CD4+. Partly responding patients at 0.1-3.0 mg/kg showed some of the smallest clonal expansion.

CDR1 is LNHDA and CDR2 is SQIVND in the germline V gene (reference sequence). Trimming cost V 7 bases and J 8 bases; bases outside gene matches: 7. This CDR3 region has 12 residues. On cycle 4 day 1 and cycle 7 day 1, as well as at baseline, blood was sampled. This chain uses TRBV19 with TRBJ1-2, with 7 nucleotides matching TRBD1. The receptor was isolated from an adult with an advanced solid tumor such as melanoma, head and neck, liver or kidney cancer. Source: CD4+ or CD8+ T cells sorted from blood, taken in a trial of the OX40 agonist ivuxolimab. As DNA, the CDR3 is TGTGCCAGTACCCCGGGGACAGTCGGCTACACCTTC. This encodes CASTPGTVGYTF.